A selection of T cell receptor beta chains follows, all from one sample in a study of blood T cell repertoires in COVID-19. Libraries were prepared by immunoSEQ multiplex PCR; TCRdb keeps only in-frame clonotypes and omits some of them. The repertoire holds about 280,000 clones, roughly 80% seen once, with 4.5% to 6% in the top ten. Material for sequencing was PBMCs or T cells enriched from blood (not recorded which). These receptors all come from a man aged 40-50 years who had been exposed to COVID-19. Both conserved end residues are trimmed from each CDR3. Each record gives: J gene, V gene, CDR3 protein.

J gene: TRBJ2-1
V gene: TRBV28
CDR3 protein: ASPPSGASGIYHEQF

J gene: TRBJ2-5
V gene: TRBV15
CDR3 protein: ATSREDLGQIKETQY

J gene: TRBJ1-3
V gene: TRBV5-1
CDR3 protein: ASSLNGQGGNTIY

J gene: TRBJ2-3
V gene: TRBV2
CDR3 protein: ASREARDSFTDTQY

J gene: TRBJ1-3
V gene: TRBV6-5
CDR3 protein: ASSYSRLISGNTIY

J gene: TRBJ2-5
V gene: TRBV4-2
CDR3 protein: ASSQGESSGGNFQETQY

J gene: TRBJ2-3
V gene: TRBV7-2
CDR3 protein: ASSLGVSAVQY

J gene: TRBJ1-4
V gene: TRBV6-1
CDR3 protein: ASSAQGGLANEKLF

J gene: TRBJ1-1
V gene: TRBV5-4
CDR3 protein: ASSLERSRNTEAF

J gene: TRBJ1-1
V gene: TRBV10-3
CDR3 protein: AISERGQGVSNTEAF

J gene: TRBJ2-4
V gene: TRBV12-5
CDR3 protein: ASGFPGPNIQY

J gene: TRBJ1-5
V gene: TRBV7-9
CDR3 protein: ASSLGHDQPQH

J gene: TRBJ2-1
V gene: TRBV29-1
CDR3 protein: SATGGWEQF

J gene: TRBJ2-7
V gene: TRBV30
CDR3 protein: ARTSAGGSEQY

J gene: TRBJ1-5
V gene: TRBV25-1
CDR3 protein: ASSARTGTGVNQPQH

J gene: TRBJ1-1
V gene: TRBV27
CDR3 protein: ASSLSPQTGPGNTEAF

J gene: TRBJ2-7
V gene: TRBV29-1
CDR3 protein: SATGESSEQY

J gene: TRBJ2-2
V gene: TRBV21-1
CDR3 protein: ATTTNSTGQAGTGELF

J gene: TRBJ2-1
V gene: TRBV30
CDR3 protein: AWGTSGSNEQF

J gene: TRBJ2-1
V gene: TRBV19
CDR3 protein: ASSIGDRYNEQF

J gene: TRBJ2-3
V gene: TRBV11-3
CDR3 protein: ASSSTSGRAADTQY

J gene: TRBJ1-4
V gene: TRBV7-8
CDR3 protein: ASSLVRGKLF

J gene: TRBJ1-5
V gene: TRBV30
CDR3 protein: AWSAGQTQH

J gene: TRBJ1-1
V gene: TRBV28
CDR3 protein: ASSLTRAEAF

J gene: TRBJ1-3
V gene: TRBV11-2
CDR3 protein: ASSRAGAGDTIY

J gene: TRBJ1-1
V gene: TRBV10-2
CDR3 protein: ASSEVEINTEAF

J gene: TRBJ2-1
V gene: TRBV15
CDR3 protein: ATSRPTSGISGEQF

J gene: TRBJ2-3
V gene: TRBV4-2
CDR3 protein: ASSRSSGVGGGTTDTQY

J gene: TRBJ2-1
V gene: TRBV6-1
CDR3 protein: ASSEGTPPSQF

J gene: TRBJ2-1
V gene: TRBV11-2
CDR3 protein: ASRPGVANEQF

J gene: TRBJ2-7
V gene: TRBV30
CDR3 protein: AWRLAGSYEQY

J gene: TRBJ2-5
V gene: TRBV18
CDR3 protein: ASSRDRGETQY

J gene: TRBJ2-1
V gene: TRBV9
CDR3 protein: ASSTTTGGSYNEQF

J gene: TRBJ1-2
V gene: TRBV5-4
CDR3 protein: ASRTDRALNYGYT

J gene: TRBJ1-3
V gene: TRBV6-1
CDR3 protein: ASSDWGEGNTIY

J gene: TRBJ2-7
V gene: TRBV11-2
CDR3 protein: ASSFSGTAYEQY

J gene: TRBJ1-3
V gene: TRBV12-3/TRBV12-4
CDR3 protein: ASSTWGNTIY

J gene: TRBJ1-2
V gene: TRBV6-5
CDR3 protein: ASNRPGGGYT

J gene: TRBJ2-1
V gene: TRBV15
CDR3 protein: ATSRESGGQF

J gene: TRBJ2-5
V gene: TRBV7-7
CDR3 protein: ASSLQTGSQETQY

J gene: TRBJ2-3
V gene: TRBV28
CDR3 protein: ASQDGGRTDTQY

J gene: TRBJ2-4
V gene: TRBV7-3
CDR3 protein: ASSLDNAQSKNIQY

J gene: TRBJ1-1
V gene: TRBV3-1/TRBV3-2
CDR3 protein: ASRQGSSEAF

J gene: TRBJ1-2
V gene: TRBV27
CDR3 protein: ASSFRGVYGYT

J gene: TRBJ2-3
V gene: TRBV5-8
CDR3 protein: ASSSSWTATDTQY

J gene: TRBJ1-5
V gene: TRBV6-1
CDR3 protein: ASSDLRGPKPQH

J gene: TRBJ1-1
V gene: TRBV6-5
CDR3 protein: ASTPGMNTEAF

J gene: TRBJ2-7
V gene: TRBV7-9
CDR3 protein: ASSPTSGRWYEQY

J gene: TRBJ2-3
V gene: TRBV6-6
CDR3 protein: ASSFTGGRDTQY

J gene: TRBJ1-3
V gene: TRBV7-9
CDR3 protein: ASSGGNTGNTIY

J gene: TRBJ2-2
V gene: TRBV9
CDR3 protein: ASSPTGFGELF

J gene: TRBJ1-1
V gene: TRBV30
CDR3 protein: AWGEHRGNTEAF

J gene: TRBJ2-5
V gene: TRBV6-6
CDR3 protein: ASSGYRGETQY

J gene: TRBJ2-1
V gene: TRBV11-2
CDR3 protein: ASSLQGRNEQF